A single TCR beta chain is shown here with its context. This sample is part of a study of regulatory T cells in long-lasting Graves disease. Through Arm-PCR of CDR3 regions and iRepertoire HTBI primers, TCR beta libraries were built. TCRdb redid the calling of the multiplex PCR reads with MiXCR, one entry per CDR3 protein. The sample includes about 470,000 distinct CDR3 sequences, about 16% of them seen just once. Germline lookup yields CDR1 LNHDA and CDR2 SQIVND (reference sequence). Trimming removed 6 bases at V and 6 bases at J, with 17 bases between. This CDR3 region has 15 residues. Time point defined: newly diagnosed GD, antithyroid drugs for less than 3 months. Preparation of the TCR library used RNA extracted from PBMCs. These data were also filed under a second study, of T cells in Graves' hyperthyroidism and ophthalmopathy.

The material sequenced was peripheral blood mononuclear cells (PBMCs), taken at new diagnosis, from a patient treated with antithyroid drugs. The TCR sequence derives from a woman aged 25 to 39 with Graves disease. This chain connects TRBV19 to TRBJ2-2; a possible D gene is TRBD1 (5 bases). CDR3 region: CASSFPDRSAGELFF. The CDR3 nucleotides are TGTGCCAGTAGCTTTCCAGACAGAAGCGCCGGGGAGCTGTTTTTT.